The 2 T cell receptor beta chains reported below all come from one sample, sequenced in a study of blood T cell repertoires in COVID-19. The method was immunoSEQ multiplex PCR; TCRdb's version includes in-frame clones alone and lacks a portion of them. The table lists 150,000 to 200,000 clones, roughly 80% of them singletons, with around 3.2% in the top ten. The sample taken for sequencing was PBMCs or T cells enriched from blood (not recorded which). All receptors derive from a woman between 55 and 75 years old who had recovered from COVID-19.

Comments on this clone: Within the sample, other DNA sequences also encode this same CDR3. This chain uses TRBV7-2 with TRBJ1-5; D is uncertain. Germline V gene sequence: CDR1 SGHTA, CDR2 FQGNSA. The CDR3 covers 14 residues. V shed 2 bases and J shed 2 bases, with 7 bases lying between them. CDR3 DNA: TGTGCCAGCAGCTTAACGGGAGGCAATCAGCCCCAGCATTTT. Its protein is CASSLTGGNQPQHF.

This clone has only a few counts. The CDR3 here is CASSLQGSGSTEAFF. The CDR3 nucleotides are TGCGCCAGCAGCTTGCAGGGCAGTGGAAGCACTGAAGCTTTCTTT. The genes are TRBV5-1 and TRBJ1-1; weak D call: TRBD1 (5 bases). Germline V gene data show CDR1 as SGHRS and CDR2 as YFSETQ. V was cut by 1 base and J by 4 bases, with 14 bases left in between. CDR3 length: 15 residues.